The source of this T cell receptor beta chain is a study of T cell clonality in common variable immunodeficiency. This clone was seen repeatedly, ten times or more. The CDR3 goes on 3 residues after the read ends, and that part is filled in from the germline J gene. Most patients and controls had Caucasian heritage. TCRdb's copy holds only in-frame clones and misses some; the assay was immunoSEQ multiplex PCR. The sample was found to contain roughly 40,000 clones, and every one recurs. The CDR3 is 13 amino acids. The ends lost 4 bases at V and 4 bases at J; junction bases unmatched: 2. CDR1 is SGHDT and CDR2 is YYEEEE in the germline V gene.

The receptor was isolated from a person between 18 and 75 years old in good health. Sample: peripheral blood mononuclear cells. This chain connects TRBV5-6 to TRBJ2-5, with TRBD1 matching 9 bases. CDR3 in amino acids: CASSQDRGETQYF. The CDR3 bases that were read are TGTGCCAGCAGCCAGGACAGGGGAGAGACC.